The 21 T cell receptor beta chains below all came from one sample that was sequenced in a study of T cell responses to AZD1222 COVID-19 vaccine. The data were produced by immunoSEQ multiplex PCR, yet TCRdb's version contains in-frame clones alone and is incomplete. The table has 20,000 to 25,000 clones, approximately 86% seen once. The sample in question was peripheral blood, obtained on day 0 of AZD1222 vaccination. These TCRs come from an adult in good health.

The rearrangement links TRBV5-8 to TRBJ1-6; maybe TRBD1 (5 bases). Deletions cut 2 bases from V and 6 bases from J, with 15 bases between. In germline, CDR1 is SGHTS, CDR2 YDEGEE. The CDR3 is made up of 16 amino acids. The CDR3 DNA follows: TGTGCCAGCAGCTTTCCAATCTCGACAGCTAATTCACCCCTCCACTTT. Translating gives CASSFPISTANSPLHF.

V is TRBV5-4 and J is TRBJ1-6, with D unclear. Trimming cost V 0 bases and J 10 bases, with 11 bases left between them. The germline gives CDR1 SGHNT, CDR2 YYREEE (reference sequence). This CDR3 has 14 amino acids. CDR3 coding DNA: TGTGCCAGCAGCTTGGATACAGTCTTGTCACCCCTCCACTTT. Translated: CASSLDTVLSPLHF.

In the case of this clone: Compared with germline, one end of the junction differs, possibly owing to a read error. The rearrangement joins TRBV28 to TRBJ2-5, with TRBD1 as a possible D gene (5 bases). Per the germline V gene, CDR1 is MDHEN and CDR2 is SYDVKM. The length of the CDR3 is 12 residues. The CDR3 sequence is CASSDSQETKYF. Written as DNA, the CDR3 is TGTGCCAGCAGTGACAGTCAAGAGACCAAGTACTTC.

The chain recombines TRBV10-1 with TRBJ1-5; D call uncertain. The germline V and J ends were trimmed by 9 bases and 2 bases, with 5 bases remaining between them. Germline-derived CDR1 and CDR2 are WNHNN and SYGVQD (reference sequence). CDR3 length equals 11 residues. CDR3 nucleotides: TGCGCCAGGAGCGGCAATCAGCCCCAGCATTTT. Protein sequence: CARSGNQPQHF.

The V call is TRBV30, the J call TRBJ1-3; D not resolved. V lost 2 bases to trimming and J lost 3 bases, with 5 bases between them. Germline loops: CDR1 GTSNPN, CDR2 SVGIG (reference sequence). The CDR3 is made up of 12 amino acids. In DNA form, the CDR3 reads TGTGCCTGGAGTCCGAATGGAAACACCATATATTTT. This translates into CAWSPNGNTIYF.

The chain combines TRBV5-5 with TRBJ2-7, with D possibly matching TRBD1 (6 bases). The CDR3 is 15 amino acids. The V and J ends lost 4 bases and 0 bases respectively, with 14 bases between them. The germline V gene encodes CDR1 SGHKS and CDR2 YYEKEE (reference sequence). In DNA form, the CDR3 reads TGTGCCAGCAGCATCCGGGACACCAGCTCCTACGAGCAGTACTTC. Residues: CASSIRDTSSYEQYF.

The CDR3 loop is CASSIAHPYEQYF. The DNA of the CDR3 is TGTGCCAGTAGTATAGCACACCCCTACGAGCAGTACTTC. The chain is built from TRBV19 and TRBJ2-7; D is unresolved. V was pared by 1 base and J by 2 bases, with 6 bases between. The germline V gene has CDR1 LNHDA and CDR2 SQIVND (reference sequence). The CDR3 runs 13 residues.

CDR3 sequence: CASSWDTPTGELFF. Here the CDR3 DNA reads TGTGCCAGCAGTTGGGACACACCCACCGGGGAGCTGTTTTTT. The V call is TRBV6-5, the J call TRBJ2-2; tentative D call: TRBD1 (6 bases). The V end was cut by 4 bases, the J end by 4 bases, with 10 bases between. The CDR3 contains 14 residues. Germline V CDR1 and CDR2: MNHEY, SVGAGI.

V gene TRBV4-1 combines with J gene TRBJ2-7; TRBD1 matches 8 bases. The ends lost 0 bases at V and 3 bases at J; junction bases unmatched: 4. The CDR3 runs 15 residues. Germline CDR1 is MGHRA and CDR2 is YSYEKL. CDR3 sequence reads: CASSQDLGQDYEQYF. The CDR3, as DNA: TGCGCCAGCAGCCAAGATTTGGGACAGGACTACGAGCAGTACTTC.

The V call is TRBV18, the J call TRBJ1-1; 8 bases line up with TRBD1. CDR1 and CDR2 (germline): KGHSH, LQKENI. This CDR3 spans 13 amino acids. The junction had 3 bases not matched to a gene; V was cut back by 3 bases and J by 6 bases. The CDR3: CASSPQGASEAFF. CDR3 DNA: TGTGCCAGCTCACCTCAGGGGGCTTCTGAAGCTTTCTTT.

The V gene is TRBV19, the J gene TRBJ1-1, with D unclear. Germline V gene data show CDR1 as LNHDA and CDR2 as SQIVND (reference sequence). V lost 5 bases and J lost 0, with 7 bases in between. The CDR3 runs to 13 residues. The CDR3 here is CASSLPVNTEAFF. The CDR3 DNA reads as TGTGCCAGTAGTCTACCAGTGAACACTGAAGCTTTCTTT.

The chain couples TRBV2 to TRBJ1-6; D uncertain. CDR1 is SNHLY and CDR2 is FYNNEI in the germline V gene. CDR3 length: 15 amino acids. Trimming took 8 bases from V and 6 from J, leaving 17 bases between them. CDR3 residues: CASRGMAVGNSPLHF. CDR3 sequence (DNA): TGTGCCAGCCGTGGTATGGCGGTTGGTAATTCACCCCTCCACTTT.

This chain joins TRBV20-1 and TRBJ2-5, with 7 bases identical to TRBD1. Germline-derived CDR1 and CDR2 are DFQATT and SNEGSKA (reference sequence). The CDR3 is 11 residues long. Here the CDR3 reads CSVQGTATQYF. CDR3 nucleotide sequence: TGCAGCGTACAGGGGACAGCCACCCAGTACTTC.

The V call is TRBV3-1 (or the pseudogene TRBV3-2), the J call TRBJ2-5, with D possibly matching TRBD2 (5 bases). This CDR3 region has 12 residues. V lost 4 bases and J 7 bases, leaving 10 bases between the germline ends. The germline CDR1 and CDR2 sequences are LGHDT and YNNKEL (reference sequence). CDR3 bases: TGTGCCAGCAGCCTGCCCGCGGGGACCCAGTACTTC. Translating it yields CASSLPAGTQYF.

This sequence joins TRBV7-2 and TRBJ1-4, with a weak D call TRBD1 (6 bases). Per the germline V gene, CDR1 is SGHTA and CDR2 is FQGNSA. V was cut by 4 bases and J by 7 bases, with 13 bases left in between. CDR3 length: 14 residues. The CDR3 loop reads CASSSGARSEKLFF. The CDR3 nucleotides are TGTGCCAGCAGCTCAGGGGCCCGGAGTGAAAAACTGTTTTTT.

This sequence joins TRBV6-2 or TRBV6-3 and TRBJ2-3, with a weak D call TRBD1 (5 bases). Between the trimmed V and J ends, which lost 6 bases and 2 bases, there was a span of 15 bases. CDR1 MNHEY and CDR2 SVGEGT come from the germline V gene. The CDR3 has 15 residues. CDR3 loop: CASSPQDPITDTQYF. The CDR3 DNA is TGTGCCAGCAGCCCACAGGACCCGATCACAGATACGCAGTATTTT.

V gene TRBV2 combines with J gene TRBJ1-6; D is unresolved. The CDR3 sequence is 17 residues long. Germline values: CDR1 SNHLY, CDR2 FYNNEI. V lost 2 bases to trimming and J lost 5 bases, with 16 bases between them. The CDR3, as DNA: TGTGCCAGCAGTGAATCGATCGGCCAGTCCAATAATTCACCCCTCCACTTT. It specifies CASSESIGQSNNSPLHF.

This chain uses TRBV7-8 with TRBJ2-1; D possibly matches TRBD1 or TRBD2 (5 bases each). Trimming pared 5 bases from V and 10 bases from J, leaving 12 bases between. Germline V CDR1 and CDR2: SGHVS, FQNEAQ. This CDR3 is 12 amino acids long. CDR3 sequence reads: CASSLTGTEQFF. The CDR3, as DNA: TGTGCCAGCAGCCTCACCGGGACGGAGCAGTTCTTC.

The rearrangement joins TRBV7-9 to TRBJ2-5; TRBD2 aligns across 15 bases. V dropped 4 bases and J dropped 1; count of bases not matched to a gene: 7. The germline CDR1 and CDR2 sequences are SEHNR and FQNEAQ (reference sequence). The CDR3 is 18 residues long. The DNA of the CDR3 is TGTGCCAGCAGCTCGGGGACTAGCGGGGGGATTTCCCAAGAGACCCAGTACTTC. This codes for CASSSGTSGGISQETQYF.

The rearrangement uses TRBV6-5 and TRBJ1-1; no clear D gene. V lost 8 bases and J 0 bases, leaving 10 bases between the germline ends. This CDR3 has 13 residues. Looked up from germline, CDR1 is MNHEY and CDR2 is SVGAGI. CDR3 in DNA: TGTGCCAGCTTTGGACGGATGAACACTGAAGCTTTCTTT. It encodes CASFGRMNTEAFF.

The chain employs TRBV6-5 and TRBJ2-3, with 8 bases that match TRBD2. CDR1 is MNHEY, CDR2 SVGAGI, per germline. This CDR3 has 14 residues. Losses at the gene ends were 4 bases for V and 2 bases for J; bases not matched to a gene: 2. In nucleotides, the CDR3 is TGTGCCAGCAGTTTCGGGGGGGCCACAGATACGCAGTATTTT. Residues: CASSFGGATDTQYF.